This entry concerns a single T cell receptor (beta chain). Its antigen is as yet unknown. V lost 7 bases to trimming and J lost 0 bases, with 14 bases between them. The CDR3 totals 14 residues. Germline V gene lookup returns CDR1 SQVTM and CDR2 ANQGSEA. Autoimmune disease history or systemic immunosuppression disqualified patients. The data derive from a study of OX40 agonist ivuxolimab in advanced cancers. In the study overall: A diagnosis of hepatocellular carcinoma, melanoma, renal cell or head and neck cancer was present in dose-escalation patients.

Study results and caveats: Researchers report that CD8+ T cells had, on average, more expanded clones than CD4+. The investigators did not determine what antigen specificity the expanded peripheral T cells had.

Assay: immunoSEQ multiplex PCR; the TCRdb copy retains only in-frame clones and omits some. The table includes roughly 49,000 clones, under 90% detected once. The rearrangement uses TRBV29-1 and TRBJ2-3; tentatively, D is TRBD1 or TRBD2 (5 bases each). This receptor was obtained from an adult with an advanced solid tumor such as melanoma, head and neck, liver or kidney cancer. The source was CD4+ or CD8+ T cells sorted from blood, collected in a trial of the OX40 agonist ivuxolimab. The CDR3 is CSASGGYSTDTQYF. Written as DNA, the CDR3 is TGCAGCGCGTCTGGGGGTTATAGCACAGATACGCAGTATTTT.